This T cell receptor (beta chain) derives from a study of neurological immune-mediated disorders. In germline, CDR1 is SGHTA, CDR2 FQGNSA. V was pared by 3 bases and J by 0 bases, with 9 bases between. The CDR3 is made up of 14 amino acids. Whole-study results and caveats: The absence of shared CDR3 amino acid sequences among expanded clones across subjects suggests private repertoires in all groups.

This clonotype was recorded many times. Its antigen is undetermined. Each CDR3 protein gets one entry after TCRdb re-called the 5' RACE reads with MiXCR. The sample includes 90,000 to 150,000 distinct CDR3 sequences, about 3.4% of them seen just once. The chain combines TRBV7-2 with TRBJ2-7; a possible D gene is TRBD1 (5 bases). The clonotype comes from a woman between 25 and 40 years old with multiple sclerosis. Sequencing was performed on PBMCs. DNA for the CDR3: TGTGCCAGCAGCTTCATACAGGACTCCTACGAGCAGTACTTC. Translation gives CASSFIQDSYEQYF.